This T cell receptor beta chain came from a study of memory CD4+ T cells and cytomegalovirus serostatus. The sort gate was single viable CD3+CD4+CD8-CD45RO+ cells for memory CD4+ T cells. About this clone: No antigen is known for it. It is likely a read error, because the conserved phenylalanine at the end of the CDR3 is missing. The limits of the CDR3 on the DNA are not certain, so only TCRdb's listed CDR3 is given.

CDR1 is SNHLY, CDR2 FYNNEI, per germline. Including both end residues, the CDR3 is 12 amino acids long. Study-wide findings and caveats: Repertoires predicted CMV serostatus with median bootstrapped AUC of about 0.96.

The protocol was immunoSEQ multiplex PCR, while the TCRdb copy is restricted to in-frame clones and leaves out a portion. The table records about 27,000 clones, about 78% of them present only once. The chain recombines TRBV2 with TRBJ1-2; the D segment call TRBD1 is taken from the table without a DNA check. This receptor was obtained from an adult in good health and CMV-seronegative. The source material was memory CD4+ T cells from blood. CDR3 amino acids: CASSGNRQSNTL.